The T cell receptor (beta chain) described here comes from a study of CD8+CD57+ T cells in acquired aplastic anemia. Across the whole study: The average read count for CD4+ cells in healthy donors was some 9.9 million.

This clonotype has ten or more counts. Its antigen is still unknown. V gave up 6 bases and J gave up 0 bases, with 15 bases separating them. Germline-derived CDR1 and CDR2 are LNHDA and SQIVND (reference sequence). The CDR3 totals 17 residues. CDR3 and TCR beta VDJ profiling relied on genomic DNA as the template. TCRdb called the reads again in MiXCR, with one record for every CDR3 protein. Of about 160,000 distinct CDR3 sequences listed, around 45% are singletons. Regarding the study as a whole: No significant patient-versus-control difference appeared in CD8+ Simpson's diversity. Patients and controls had in common 25 to 30 CD8+ CDR3 sequences.

The rearrangement uses TRBV19 and TRBJ2-6, with a weak D call TRBD1 (6 bases). This clonotype originated in a human donor in good health. Sequencing used sorted CD4+, CD8+, or CD8+CD57+ T cells (not recorded which) from PBMCs. CDR3 sequence (DNA): TGTGCCAGTAGCGTACCGGGACACTTCTCTGGGGCCAACGTCCTGACTTTC. This translates into CASSVPGHFSGANVLTF.